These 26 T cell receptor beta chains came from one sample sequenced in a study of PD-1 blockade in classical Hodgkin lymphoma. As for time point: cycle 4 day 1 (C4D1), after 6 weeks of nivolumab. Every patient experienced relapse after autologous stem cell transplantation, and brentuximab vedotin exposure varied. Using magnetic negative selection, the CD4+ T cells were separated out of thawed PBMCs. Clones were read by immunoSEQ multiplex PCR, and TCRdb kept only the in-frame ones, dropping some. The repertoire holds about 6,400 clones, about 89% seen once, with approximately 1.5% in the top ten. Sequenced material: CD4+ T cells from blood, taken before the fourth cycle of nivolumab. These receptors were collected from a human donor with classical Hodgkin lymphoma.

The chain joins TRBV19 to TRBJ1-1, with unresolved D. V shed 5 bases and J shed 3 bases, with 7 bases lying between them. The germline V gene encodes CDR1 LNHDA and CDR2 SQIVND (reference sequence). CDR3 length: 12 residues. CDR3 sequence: CASSGRYTEAFF. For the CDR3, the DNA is TGTGCCAGTAGTGGCAGGTACACTGAAGCTTTCTTT.

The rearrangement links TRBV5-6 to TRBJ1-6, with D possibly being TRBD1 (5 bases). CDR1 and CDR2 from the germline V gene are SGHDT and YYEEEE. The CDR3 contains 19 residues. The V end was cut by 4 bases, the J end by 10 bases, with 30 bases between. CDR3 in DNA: TGTGCCAGCAGCCCCGTTAAGTACGTAGGTACTTTGGGGGTCTCACCCCTCCACTTT. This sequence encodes CASSPVKYVGTLGVSPLHF.

The CDR3: CASSLVFQGAFF. CDR3 nucleotides: TGTGCCAGCAGCTTAGTGTTCCAGGGAGCTTTCTTT. This chain links TRBV11-3 with TRBJ1-1; perhaps TRBD1 as D (5 bases). Trimming stripped 1 base from V and 10 bases from J, with 10 bases between. Germline V gene lookup returns CDR1 SGHNT and CDR2 YENEEA. The CDR3 runs 12 residues.

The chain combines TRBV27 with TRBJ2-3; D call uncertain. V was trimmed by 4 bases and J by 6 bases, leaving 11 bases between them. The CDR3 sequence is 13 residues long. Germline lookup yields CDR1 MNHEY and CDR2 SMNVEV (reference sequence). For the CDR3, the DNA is TGTGCCAGCAGTTCATTAGCACCGGATACGCAGTATTTT. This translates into CASSSLAPDTQYF.

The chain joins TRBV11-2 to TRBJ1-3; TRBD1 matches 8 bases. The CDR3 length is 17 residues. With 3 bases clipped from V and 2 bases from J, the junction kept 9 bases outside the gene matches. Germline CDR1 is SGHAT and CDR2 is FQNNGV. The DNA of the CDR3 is TGTGCCAGCAGCTTGAAGATCGGACAGGGCCCTGGAAACACCATATATTTT. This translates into CASSLKIGQGPGNTIYF. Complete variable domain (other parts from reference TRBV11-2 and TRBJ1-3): EAGVAQSPRYKIIEKRQSVAFWCNPISGHATLYWYQQILGQGPKLLIQFQNNGVVDDSQLPKDRFSAERLKGVDSTLKIQPAKLEDSAVYLCASSLKIGQGPGNTIYFGEGSWLTVV.

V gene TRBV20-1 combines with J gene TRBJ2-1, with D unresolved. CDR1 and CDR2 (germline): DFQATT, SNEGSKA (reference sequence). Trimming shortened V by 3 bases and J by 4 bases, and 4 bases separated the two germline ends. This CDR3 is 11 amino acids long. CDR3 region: CSASRYNEQFF. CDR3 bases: TGCAGTGCTAGCAGATACAATGAGCAGTTCTTC.

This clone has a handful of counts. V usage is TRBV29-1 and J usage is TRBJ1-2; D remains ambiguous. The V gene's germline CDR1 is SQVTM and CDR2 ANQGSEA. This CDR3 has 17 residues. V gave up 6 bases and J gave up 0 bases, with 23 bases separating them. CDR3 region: CSVPGERSFGANYGYTF. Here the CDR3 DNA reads TGCAGCGTCCCCGGGGAAAGGTCTTTCGGAGCTAACTATGGCTACACCTTC. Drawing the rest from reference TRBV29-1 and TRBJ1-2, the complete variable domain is SAVISQKPSRDICQRGTSLTIQCQVDSQVTMMFWYRQQPGQSLTLIATANQGSEATYESGFVIDKFPISRPNLTFSTLTVSNMSPEDSSIYLCSVPGERSFGANYGYTFGSGTRLTVV.

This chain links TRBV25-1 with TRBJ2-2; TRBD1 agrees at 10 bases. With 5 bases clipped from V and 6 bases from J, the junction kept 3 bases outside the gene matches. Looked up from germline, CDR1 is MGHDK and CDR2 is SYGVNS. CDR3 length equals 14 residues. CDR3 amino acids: CASSRTGGAGELFF. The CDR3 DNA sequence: TGTGCCAGCAGTAGGACAGGGGGTGCCGGGGAGCTGTTTTTT.

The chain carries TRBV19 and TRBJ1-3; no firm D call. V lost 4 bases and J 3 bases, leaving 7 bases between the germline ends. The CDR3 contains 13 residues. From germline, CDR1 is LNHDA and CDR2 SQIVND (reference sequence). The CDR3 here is CASSTDGGNTIYF. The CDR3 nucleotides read TGTGCCAGTAGTACGGACGGTGGAAACACCATATATTTT.

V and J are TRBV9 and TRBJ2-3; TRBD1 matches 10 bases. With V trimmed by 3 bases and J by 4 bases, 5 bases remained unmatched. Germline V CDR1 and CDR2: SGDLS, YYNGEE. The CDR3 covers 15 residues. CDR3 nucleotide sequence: TGTGCCAGCAGCGCTACCGGACAGGGGGCAGATACGCAGTATTTT. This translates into CASSATGQGADTQYF.

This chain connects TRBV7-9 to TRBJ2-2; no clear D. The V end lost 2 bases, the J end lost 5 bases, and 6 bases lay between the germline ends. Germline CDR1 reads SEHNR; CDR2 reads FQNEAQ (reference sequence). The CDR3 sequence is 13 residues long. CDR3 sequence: CASSLSRTGELFF. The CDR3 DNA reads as TGTGCCAGCAGCTTATCCAGGACCGGGGAGCTGTTTTTT.

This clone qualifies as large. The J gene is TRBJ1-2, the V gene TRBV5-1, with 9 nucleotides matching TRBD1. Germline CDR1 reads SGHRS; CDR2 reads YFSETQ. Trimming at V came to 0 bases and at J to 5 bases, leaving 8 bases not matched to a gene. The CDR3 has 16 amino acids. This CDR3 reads CASSLEQGARRYGYTF. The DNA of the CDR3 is TGCGCCAGCAGCTTGGAACAGGGGGCAAGAAGGTATGGCTACACCTTC.

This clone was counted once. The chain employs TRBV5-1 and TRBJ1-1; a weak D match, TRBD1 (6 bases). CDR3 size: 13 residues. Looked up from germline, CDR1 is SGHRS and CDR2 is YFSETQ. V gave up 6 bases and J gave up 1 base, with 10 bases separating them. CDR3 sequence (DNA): TGCGCCAGCACCCTGACAGGGAACACTGAAGCTTTCTTT. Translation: CASTLTGNTEAFF.

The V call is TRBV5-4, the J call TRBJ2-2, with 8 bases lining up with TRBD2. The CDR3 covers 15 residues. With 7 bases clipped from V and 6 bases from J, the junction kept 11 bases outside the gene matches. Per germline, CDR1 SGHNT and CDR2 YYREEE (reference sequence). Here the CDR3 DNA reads TGTGCCAGCCATTTGCGGGAGGTTGACCCCGGGGAGCTGTTTTTT. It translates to CASHLREVDPGELFF. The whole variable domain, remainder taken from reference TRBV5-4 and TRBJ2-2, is ETGVTQSPTHLIKTRGQQVTLRCSSQSGHNTVSWYQQALGQGPQFIFQYYREEENGRGNFPPRFSGLQFPNYSSELNVNALELDDSALYLCASHLREVDPGELFFGEGSRLTVL.

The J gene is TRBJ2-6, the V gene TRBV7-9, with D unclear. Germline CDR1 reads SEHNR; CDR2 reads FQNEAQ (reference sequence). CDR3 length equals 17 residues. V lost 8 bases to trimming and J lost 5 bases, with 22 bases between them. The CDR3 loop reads CASSPRVRQSRANVLTF. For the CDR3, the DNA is TGTGCCAGCTCACCACGCGTAAGACAAAGTCGGGCCAACGTCCTGACTTTC.

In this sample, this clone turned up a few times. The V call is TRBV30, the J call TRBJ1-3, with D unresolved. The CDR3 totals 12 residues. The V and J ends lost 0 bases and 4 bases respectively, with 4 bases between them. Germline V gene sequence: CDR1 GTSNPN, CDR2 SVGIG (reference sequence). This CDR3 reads CAWSVEGNTIYF. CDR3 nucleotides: TGTGCCTGGAGTGTGGAGGGAAACACCATATATTTT.

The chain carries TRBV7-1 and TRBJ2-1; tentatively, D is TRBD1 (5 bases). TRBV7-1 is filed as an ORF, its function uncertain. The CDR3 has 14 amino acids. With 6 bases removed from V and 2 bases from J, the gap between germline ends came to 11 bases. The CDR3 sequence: CASRGPVPYNEQFF. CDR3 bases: TGTGCCAGCAGGGGGCCGGTTCCCTACAATGAGCAGTTCTTC.

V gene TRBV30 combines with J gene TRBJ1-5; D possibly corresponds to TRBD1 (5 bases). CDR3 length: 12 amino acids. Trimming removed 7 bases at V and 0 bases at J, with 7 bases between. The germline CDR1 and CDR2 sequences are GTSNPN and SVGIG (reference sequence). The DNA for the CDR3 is TGTGCCTTCGACAGTAGCAATCAGCCCCAGCATTTT. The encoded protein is CAFDSSNQPQHF.

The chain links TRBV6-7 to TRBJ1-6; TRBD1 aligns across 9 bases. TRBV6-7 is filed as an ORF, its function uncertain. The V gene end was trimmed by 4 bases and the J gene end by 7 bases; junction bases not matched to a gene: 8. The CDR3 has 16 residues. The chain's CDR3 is CASSFGTGKLNSPLHF. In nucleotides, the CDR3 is TGTGCCAGCAGTTTCGGGACAGGGAAACTCAATTCACCCCTCCACTTT.

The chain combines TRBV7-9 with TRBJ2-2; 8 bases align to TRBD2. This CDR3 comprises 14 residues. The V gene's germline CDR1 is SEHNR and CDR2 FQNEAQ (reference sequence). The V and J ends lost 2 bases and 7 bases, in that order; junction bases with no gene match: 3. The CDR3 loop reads CASSLPGGGGELFF. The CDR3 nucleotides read TGTGCCAGCAGCTTACCGGGAGGGGGCGGGGAGCTGTTTTTT.

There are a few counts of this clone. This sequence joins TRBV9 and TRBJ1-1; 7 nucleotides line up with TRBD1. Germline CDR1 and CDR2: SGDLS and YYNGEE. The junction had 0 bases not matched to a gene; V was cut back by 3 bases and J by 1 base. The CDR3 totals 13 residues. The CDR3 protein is CASSGQGNTEAFF. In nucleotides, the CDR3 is TGTGCCAGCAGCGGACAGGGGAACACTGAAGCTTTCTTT.

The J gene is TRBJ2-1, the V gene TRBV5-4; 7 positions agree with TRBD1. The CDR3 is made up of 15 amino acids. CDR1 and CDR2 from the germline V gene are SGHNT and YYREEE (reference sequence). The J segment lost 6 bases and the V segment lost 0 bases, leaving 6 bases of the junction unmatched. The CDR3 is CASSLGVTGINEQFF. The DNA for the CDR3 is TGTGCCAGCAGCTTGGGGGTGACAGGGATCAATGAGCAGTTCTTC.

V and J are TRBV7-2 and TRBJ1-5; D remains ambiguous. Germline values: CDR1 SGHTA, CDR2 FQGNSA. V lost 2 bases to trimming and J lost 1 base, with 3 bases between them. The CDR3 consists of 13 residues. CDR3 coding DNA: TGTGCCAGCAGCTTATTCAGCAATCAGCCCCAGCATTTT. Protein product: CASSLFSNQPQHF.

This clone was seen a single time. Written as DNA, the CDR3 is TGTGCCAGCAGCTTGATAGCTAGCGGGAGGGCCCTGGTCACCGGGGAGCTGTTTTTT. Its translation is CASSLIASGRALVTGELFF. The chain joins TRBV5-5 to TRBJ2-2, with 12 bases identical to TRBD2. The germline V gene encodes CDR1 SGHKS and CDR2 YYEKEE (reference sequence). V trimming: 1 base; J trimming: 4 bases; junction bases outside the gene matches: 11. The CDR3 length is 19 residues.

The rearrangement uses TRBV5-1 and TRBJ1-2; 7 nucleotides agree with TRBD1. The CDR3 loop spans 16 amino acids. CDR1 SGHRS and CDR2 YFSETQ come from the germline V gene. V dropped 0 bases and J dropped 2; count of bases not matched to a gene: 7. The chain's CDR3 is CASSLVTGTANYGYTF. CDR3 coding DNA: TGCGCCAGCAGCTTGGTAACCGGGACAGCAAACTATGGCTACACCTTC. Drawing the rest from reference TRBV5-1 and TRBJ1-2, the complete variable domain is KAGVTQTPRYLIKTRGQQVTLSCSPISGHRSVSWYQQTPGQGLQFLFEYFSETQRNKGNFPGRFSGRQFSNSRSEMNVSTLELGDSALYLCASSLVTGTANYGYTFGSGTRLTVV.

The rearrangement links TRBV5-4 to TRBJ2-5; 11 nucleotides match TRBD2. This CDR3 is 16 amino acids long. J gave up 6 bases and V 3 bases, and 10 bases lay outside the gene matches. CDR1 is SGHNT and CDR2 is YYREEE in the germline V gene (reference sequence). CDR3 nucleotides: TGTGCCAGCAGCTCGCCAAACCTAGCGGGAGGTCAGACCCAGTACTTC. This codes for CASSSPNLAGGQTQYF.